The 28 T cell receptor beta chains listed next were all sequenced from one sample in a study of T cell clones after liver transplantation. The data were produced by immunoSEQ multiplex PCR, yet TCRdb's version contains in-frame clones alone and is incomplete. The sample contains over 50,000 clones, approximately 84% of which appear only once. Sequenced material: CD4+ T cells from blood, taken before liver transplant. These receptors were taken from a human donor who received a liver transplant.

The rearrangement uses TRBV7-9 and TRBJ1-5; D unclear. The germline V and J ends were trimmed by 3 bases and 2 bases, with 5 bases remaining between them. Looked up from germline, CDR1 is SEHNR and CDR2 is FQNEAQ (reference sequence). CDR3 length: 13 residues. This chain's CDR3 is CASSFGGNQPQHF. CDR3 DNA: TGTGCCAGCAGCTTTGGGGGCAATCAGCCCCAGCATTTT.

This chain connects TRBV5-1 to TRBJ2-7; D is undetermined. The CDR3 runs 14 residues. V lost 4 bases, J lost 4 bases, and 15 bases lay in between. Germline V gene data show CDR1 as SGHRS and CDR2 as YFSETQ. DNA of the CDR3: TGCGCCAGCAGCACCGAGATTAATGGGTACGAGCAGTACTTC. Residues: CASSTEINGYEQYF.

The chain carries TRBV5-4 and TRBJ2-1; 7 bases align to TRBD2. The CDR3 extends over 15 amino acids. The V gene end was trimmed by 3 bases and the J gene end by 0 bases; junction bases not matched to a gene: 3. Germline V gene sequence: CDR1 SGHNT, CDR2 YYREEE (reference sequence). In DNA form, the CDR3 reads TGTGCCAGCAGCTCAGCGGGGAACTCCTACAATGAGCAGTTCTTC. The encoded protein is CASSSAGNSYNEQFF.

V and J are TRBV11-2 and TRBJ1-6; D is unclear. Deletions cut 3 bases from V and 10 bases from J, with 10 bases between. Germline CDR1 reads SGHAT; CDR2 reads FQNNGV. CDR3 length: 13 amino acids. The CDR3 reads CASSLGLKSPLHF. In DNA, the CDR3 is TGTGCCAGCAGCTTGGGTCTCAAGTCACCCCTCCACTTT.

The chain combines TRBV5-3 with TRBJ2-3, with D possibly being TRBD1 (7 bases). TRBV5-3 is identified as an open reading frame with a role that is uncertain. The CDR3 extends over 15 amino acids. Deletions cut 3 bases from V and 2 bases from J, with 13 bases between. DNA of the CDR3: TGTGCCAGAAGCTGGAGGGGGCTATTCACAGATACGCAGTATTTT. It yields the protein CARSWRGLFTDTQYF.

This clone was picked up a small number of times. The genes are TRBV29-1 and TRBJ2-5; D uncertain. The V gene lost 7 bases and the J gene lost 2 bases, with 14 bases spanning the gap. In germline, CDR1 is SQVTM, CDR2 ANQGSEA. The CDR3 has 13 amino acids. CDR3 nucleotides: TGCAGCGCTAGGGATCGGGTGCAAGAGACCCAGTACTTC. Its translation: CSARDRVQETQYF.

The chain joins TRBV7-2 to TRBJ1-4; 7 nucleotides agree with TRBD1. This CDR3 is 15 amino acids long. In germline, CDR1 is SGHTA, CDR2 FQGNSA. V gave up 4 bases and J gave up 8 bases; unmatched junction bases: 10. The DNA of the CDR3 is TGTGCCAGCAGCTGGGAGGGGGCGATAGGGGAAAAACTGTTTTTT. This translates into CASSWEGAIGEKLFF.

For this clone: The germline gene is not matched at one end of the junction; a read error may be the cause. J is TRBJ2-5 and V is TRBV7-7; maybe TRBD2 (6 bases). Germline CDR1 reads SSHAT; CDR2 reads FNYEAQ (reference sequence). The CDR3 spans 15 residues. CDR3 amino acids: CASSSRLDKYETQYF. CDR3 in DNA: TGTGCTAGCAGCTCCCGACTAGATAAATACGAGACCCAGTACTTC.

V usage is TRBV6-6 and J usage is TRBJ1-2; D remains ambiguous. The CDR3 has 13 residues. Trimming removed 2 bases from V and 8 bases from J, with 12 bases in between. Germline V CDR1 and CDR2: MNHNY, SVGAGI (reference sequence). In DNA form, the CDR3 reads TGTGCCAGCAGTTACACGCAAGCGAGGGGCTACACCTTC. It codes for CASSYTQARGYTF.

This clone turned up a few times. This chain connects TRBV2 to TRBJ1-2; D uncertain. V was shortened by 3 bases and J by 4 bases, with 6 bases between the two germline ends. Germline values: CDR1 SNHLY, CDR2 FYNNEI. This CDR3 has 12 residues. CDR3 in amino acids: CASSDTIYGYTF. Written as DNA, the CDR3 is TGTGCCAGCAGTGACACTATCTATGGCTACACCTTC.

This clone was recorded a few times. The chain carries TRBV2 and TRBJ1-5, with a weak D call TRBD1 (6 bases). The germline V gene has CDR1 SNHLY and CDR2 FYNNEI. CDR3 size: 15 residues. V lost 0 bases, J lost 7 bases, and 13 bases lay in between. The DNA of the CDR3 is TGTGCCAGCAGTGAAGCCAGGGGCCCGGGACAGCCCCAGCATTTT. Translating gives CASSEARGPGQPQHF.

This clone showed up just once. The chain is built from TRBV19 and TRBJ2-2; the D gene is possibly TRBD1 (6 bases). CDR3 size: 15 residues. Germline loops: CDR1 LNHDA, CDR2 SQIVND (reference sequence). Trimming shortened V by 8 bases and J by 6 bases, and 19 bases separated the two germline ends. CDR3 sequence reads: CASGSGTTRPGELFF. The CDR3 coding sequence is TGTGCCAGTGGCTCGGGGACAACCCGTCCCGGGGAGCTGTTTTTT.

This clone was recorded a few times. V gene TRBV7-2 combines with J gene TRBJ1-2; D is unresolved. This CDR3 is 13 amino acids long. Germline values: CDR1 SGHTA, CDR2 FQGNSA. Between the trimmed V and J ends, which lost 5 bases and 4 bases, there was a span of 11 bases. Here the CDR3 reads CASSPDASYGYTF. Written as DNA, the CDR3 is TGTGCCAGCAGCCCGGACGCCTCCTATGGCTACACCTTC.

The V gene is TRBV11-2, the J gene TRBJ2-3; TRBD2 matches 10 bases. The germline CDR1 and CDR2 sequences are SGHAT and FQNNGV. With 1 base clipped from V and 0 bases from J, the junction kept 7 bases outside the gene matches. The CDR3 has 18 residues. The CDR3 protein is CASSLGLAGDSSTDTQYF. CDR3 nucleotide sequence: TGTGCCAGCAGCTTAGGGCTAGCGGGGGACTCTAGCACAGATACGCAGTATTTT. The variable domain in full, with the rest retrieved from reference TRBV11-2 and TRBJ2-3, is EAGVAQSPRYKIIEKRQSVAFWCNPISGHATLYWYQQILGQGPKLLIQFQNNGVVDDSQLPKDRFSAERLKGVDSTLKIQPAKLEDSAVYLCASSLGLAGDSSTDTQYFGPGTRLTVL.

The chain recombines TRBV19 with TRBJ2-5; D may be TRBD2 (5 bases). CDR1 LNHDA and CDR2 SQIVND come from the germline V gene (reference sequence). V was pared by 2 bases and J by 5 bases, with 21 bases between. The CDR3 has 17 amino acids. CDR3: CASSISPGLARVETQYF. CDR3 nucleotide sequence: TGTGCCAGTAGTATATCCCCTGGATTAGCGCGGGTCGAGACCCAGTACTTC.

The chain has TRBV4-1 and TRBJ1-4, with TRBD1 matching 8 bases. This CDR3 contains 15 residues. V lost 3 bases to trimming and J lost 5 bases; unmatched junction nucleotides: 5. CDR1 is MGHRA and CDR2 is YSYEKL in the germline V gene. The CDR3 here is CASSHHRGKNEKLFF. CDR3 in DNA: TGCGCCAGCAGCCACCACAGGGGGAAGAATGAAAAACTGTTTTTT.

CDR3 residues: CASSRGQGNSYEQYF. For the CDR3, the DNA is TGTGCCAGCAGCCGTGGGCAGGGGAACTCCTACGAGCAGTACTTC. V usage is TRBV6-5 and J usage is TRBJ2-7, with a weak D call TRBD1 (6 bases). The CDR3 is made up of 15 amino acids. Trimming took off 6 bases at V and 0 bases at J, with 15 bases between the two ends. The V gene's germline CDR1 is MNHEY and CDR2 SVGAGI.

The chain employs TRBV20-1 and TRBJ2-3; no clear D gene. V dropped 5 bases and J dropped 3 bases, with 6 bases sitting between them. Looked up from germline, CDR1 is DFQATT and CDR2 is SNEGSKA (reference sequence). CDR3 length: 11 residues. CDR3 sequence reads: CSALVTDTQYF. CDR3 DNA sequence: TGCAGTGCTCTGGTGACAGATACGCAGTATTTT.

The chain has TRBV5-5 and TRBJ2-6; D gene uncertain. With 0 bases removed from V and 0 bases from J, the gap between germline ends came to 4 bases. The CDR3 is 15 residues long. Germline V gene lookup returns CDR1 SGHKS and CDR2 YYEKEE (reference sequence). The CDR3 nucleotides read TGTGCCAGCAGCTTGGGACACTCTGGGGCCAACGTCCTGACTTTC. Amino acids: CASSLGHSGANVLTF.

V is TRBV5-5 and J is TRBJ1-4, with D tentatively TRBD1 (5 bases). This CDR3 has 15 residues. Trimming left V 0 bases short and J 5 bases short, with 11 bases between. Germline V gives CDR1 SGHKS, CDR2 YYEKEE (reference sequence). DNA of the CDR3: TGTGCCAGCAGCTTGGTTGGGACCGTCAATGAAAAACTGTTTTTT. This gives the protein CASSLVGTVNEKLFF.

The rearrangement uses TRBV18 and TRBJ2-5; D is possibly TRBD1 (5 bases). This CDR3 comprises 14 residues. Per germline, CDR1 KGHSH and CDR2 LQKENI. V was shortened by 5 bases and J by 5 bases, with 15 bases between the two germline ends. The CDR3 reads CASSKQGIWETQYF. Here the CDR3 DNA reads TGTGCCAGCTCAAAGCAGGGTATTTGGGAGACCCAGTACTTC.

The chain recombines TRBV7-2 with TRBJ2-2; no reliable D call. Germline V lookup: CDR1 SGHTA, CDR2 FQGNSA. The V end lost 1 base, the J end lost 6 bases, and 9 bases lay between the germline ends. The CDR3 contains 14 residues. In nucleotides, the CDR3 is TGTGCCAGCAGCTTAGTACAGTTCCCCGGGGAGCTGTTTTTT. As protein: CASSLVQFPGELFF.

The chain couples TRBV2 to TRBJ1-6, with no clear D. V was cut by 2 bases and J by 9 bases, with 14 bases left in between. CDR1 is SNHLY, CDR2 FYNNEI, per germline. This CDR3 spans 15 amino acids. The CDR3 nucleotides read TGTGCCAGCAGTGAACGTGGTCTACGCACTTCACCCCTCCACTTT. It encodes CASSERGLRTSPLHF.

The CDR3 region is CASSPPVGASSGANVLTF. The CDR3 coding sequence is TGTGCCAGTAGCCCTCCCGTGGGGGCGAGCTCTGGGGCCAACGTCCTGACTTTC. This chain uses TRBV25-1 with TRBJ2-6, with D possibly matching TRBD1 (6 bases). Trimming removed 9 bases from V and 0 bases from J, with 21 bases in between. The V gene's germline CDR1 is MGHDK and CDR2 SYGVNS. The length of the CDR3 is 18 residues.

This clone appeared a single time. V and J are TRBV9 and TRBJ2-3; possibly TRBD2 for D (6 bases). The V gene's germline CDR1 is SGDLS and CDR2 YYNGEE. The CDR3 covers 15 residues. With 4 bases removed from V and 2 bases from J, the gap between germline ends came to 14 bases. For the CDR3, the DNA is TGTGCCAGCAGCCGACTCGCGGGGCTCACAGATACGCAGTATTTT. Its protein is CASSRLAGLTDTQYF.

This clone was detected only once. The rearrangement uses TRBV5-1 and TRBJ1-1, with TRBD1 as a possible D gene (6 bases). This CDR3 spans 17 amino acids. Germline V lookup: CDR1 SGHRS, CDR2 YFSETQ. V lost 2 bases and J lost 8, with 25 bases in between. DNA for the CDR3: TGCGCCAGCAGCTTCACCGGGACACCGGGGATGACTACAGAAGCTTTCTTT. Amino acid sequence: CASSFTGTPGMTTEAFF.

The rearrangement links TRBV5-1 to TRBJ2-1; TRBD2 might be the D (6 bases). The V end lost 3 bases, the J end lost 2 bases, and 12 bases lay between the germline ends. The length of the CDR3 is 15 residues. Germline V gene data show CDR1 as SGHRS and CDR2 as YFSETQ. In nucleotides, the CDR3 is TGCGCCAGCAGCTCGGCTAGCGCTACCTACAATGAGCAGTTCTTC. It is translated as CASSSASATYNEQFF.

This chain uses TRBV11-3 with TRBJ2-7, with 8 bases aligning to TRBD2. Losses at the gene ends were 1 base for V and 5 bases for J; bases not matched to a gene: 7. Germline values: CDR1 SGHNT, CDR2 YENEEA. This CDR3 contains 15 residues. The CDR3 bases are TGTGCCAGCAGCTTAGGCATAGCGGGGAGGAACGAGCAGTACTTC. This gives the protein CASSLGIAGRNEQYF.